This entry lists 16 T cell receptor beta chains sequenced from one sample in a study of CD8 T cells in Susac syndrome. After extraction with the RNeasy kit, about 0.5 to 1 ug of the RNA was reverse transcribed using random hexamers. TCRdb passed the immunoSEQ multiplex PCR reads through MiXCR, listing each CDR3 protein once. The table lists 150,000 to 200,000 distinct CDR3 sequences, approximately 96% of them singletons. The sample comprised CD4+ T cells from PBMCs. The source is a human donor in good health.

The chain employs TRBV30 and TRBJ1-2; maybe TRBD1 (5 bases). From germline, CDR1 is GTSNPN and CDR2 SVGIG (reference sequence). CDR3 length: 11 amino acids. V dropped 2 bases and J dropped 6 bases, with 7 bases sitting between them. The CDR3 sequence is CAWSRGDGYTF. The CDR3 DNA follows: TGTGCCTGGAGTCGAGGGGATGGCTACACCTTC.

The chain recombines TRBV29-1 with TRBJ1-4, with TRBD1 matching over 7 bases. CDR1 and CDR2 (germline): SQVTM, ANQGSEA. The V gene end was trimmed by 4 bases and the J gene end by 0 bases; junction bases not matched to a gene: 2. The CDR3 sequence is 14 residues long. The CDR3 protein is CSVVQGATNEKLFF. The CDR3 DNA reads as TGCAGCGTTGTTCAGGGGGCAACTAATGAAAAACTGTTTTTT.

This chain links TRBV4-3 with TRBJ2-1; 10 bases align to TRBD2. Unmatched junction bases numbered 8, after V lost 8 bases and J lost 4 bases. CDR3 length equals 15 residues. Germline assignment: CDR1 LGHNA and CDR2 YSLEER. As DNA, the CDR3 is TGCGCCAGCGGGTTAGCGGGGGGTTCATACAATGAGCAGTTCTTC. Translation gives CASGLAGGSYNEQFF.

The chain links TRBV30 to TRBJ2-7; D uncertain. Germline V gives CDR1 GTSNPN, CDR2 SVGIG (reference sequence). CDR3 length: 11 amino acids. The CDR3 DNA reads as TGTGCTTGCGGACGGATTTACGAGCAGTACTTC. Its translation is CACGRIYEQYF.

V gene TRBV7-2 combines with J gene TRBJ1-2; TRBD1 agrees at 9 bases. This CDR3 has 15 residues. Germline CDR1 SGHTA, CDR2 FQGNSA. The V segment lost 4 bases and the J segment 0 bases; nucleotides outside the gene matches: 3. The CDR3 DNA is TGTGCCAGCAGCTCACGGGACAGGGCTAACTATGGCTACACCTTC. Translated, it gives CASSSRDRANYGYTF.

The chain employs TRBV28 and TRBJ1-5; perhaps TRBD1 as D (6 bases). The CDR3 extends over 13 amino acids. Germline V gives CDR1 MDHEN, CDR2 SYDVKM. V lost 7 bases and J lost 6, with 13 bases in between. Here the CDR3 reads CASTGVGVQPQHF. CDR3 nucleotide sequence: TGTGCCAGCACAGGGGTTGGAGTTCAGCCCCAGCATTTT.

The count of this clonotype is one. The J gene is TRBJ1-5, the V gene TRBV20-1, with D possibly being TRBD1 (6 bases). The V end was cut by 6 bases, the J end by 0 bases, with 18 bases between. This CDR3 spans 16 amino acids. Per the germline V gene, CDR1 is DFQATT and CDR2 is SNEGSKA (reference sequence). The CDR3 bases are TGCAGTGCCGCGGACAGAGGAGGGGTTAGCAATCAGCCCCAGCATTTT. The encoded protein is CSAADRGGVSNQPQHF.

The rearrangement links TRBV2 to TRBJ2-5; TRBD2 aligns across 10 bases. Per the germline V gene, CDR1 is SNHLY and CDR2 is FYNNEI. V lost 6 bases to trimming and J lost 5 bases; unmatched junction nucleotides: 3. The CDR3 runs 13 residues. Here the CDR3 DNA reads TGTGCCAGCAGGGGACTAGCGTTCGAGACCCAGTACTTC. Translation gives CASRGLAFETQYF.

This chain links TRBV18 with TRBJ1-6; TRBD1 matches at 11 bases. Germline CDR1 is KGHSH and CDR2 is LQKENI. There are 15 residues in the CDR3. V lost 3 bases, J lost 5 bases, and 0 bases stayed unmatched. The DNA for the CDR3 is TGTGCCAGCTCACCGGGACAGGGGGATAATTCACCCCTCCACTTT. Translation: CASSPGQGDNSPLHF. The full variable domain, with the rest looked up from reference TRBV18 and TRBJ1-6, is NAGVMQNPRHLVRRRGQEARLRCSPMKGHSHVYWYRQLPEEGLKFMVYLQKENIIDESGMPKERFSAEFPKEGPSILRIQQVVRGDSAAYFCASSPGQGDNSPLHFGNGTRLTVT.

The J gene is TRBJ1-1, the V gene TRBV3-1; 8 nucleotides line up with TRBD1. V gave up 4 bases and J gave up 4 bases; unmatched junction bases: 8. The CDR3 spans 15 residues. CDR1 LGHDT and CDR2 YNNKEL come from the germline V gene (reference sequence). The CDR3 is CASSLVQGASTEAFF. CDR3 in DNA: TGTGCCAGCAGCCTCGTCCAGGGGGCGTCCACTGAAGCTTTCTTT. Filled out from reference TRBV3-1 and TRBJ1-1, the complete variable domain reads DTAVSQTPKYLVTQMGNDKSIKCEQNLGHDTMYWYKQDSKKFLKIMFSYNNKELIINETVPNRFSPKSPDKAHLNLHINSLELGDSAVYFCASSLVQGASTEAFFGQGTRLTVV.

The rearrangement joins TRBV5-1 to TRBJ2-7; 8 bases align to TRBD1. Trimming at V came to 2 bases and at J to 4 bases, leaving 5 bases not matched to a gene. The CDR3 consists of 14 residues. Germline CDR1 and CDR2: SGHRS and YFSETQ. The CDR3 region is CASSFQGAGYEQYF. DNA for the CDR3: TGCGCCAGCAGCTTCCAGGGGGCCGGGTACGAGCAGTACTTC.

The chain recombines TRBV15 with TRBJ1-6; possible D gene TRBD1, 6 bases. The CDR3 loop spans 15 amino acids. The germline CDR1 and CDR2 sequences are LNHNV and YYDKDF (reference sequence). V was cut by 0 bases and J by 9 bases, with 12 bases left in between. The CDR3 sequence is CATSRDRGLGSPLHF. For the CDR3, the DNA is TGTGCCACCAGCAGAGACAGGGGCCTTGGTTCACCCCTCCACTTT.

Here the CDR3 reads CASSEAPSEQFF. Here the CDR3 DNA reads TGTGCCAGCAGTGAGGCGCCGAGCGAGCAGTTCTTC. J is TRBJ2-1 and V is TRBV25-1, with D hard to call. The V and J ends lost 3 bases and 10 bases respectively, with 10 bases between them. Germline values: CDR1 MGHDK, CDR2 SYGVNS. The CDR3 has 12 residues.

V is TRBV29-1 and J is TRBJ1-1; D gene uncertain. The CDR3 extends over 14 amino acids. The germline CDR1 and CDR2 sequences are SQVTM and ANQGSEA. Trimming removed 1 base at V and 6 bases at J, with 15 bases between. CDR3 bases: TGCAGCGTTGAAGCTTCGCGGGTTCAGGCTGAAGCTTTCTTT. It is translated as CSVEASRVQAEAFF.

The chain recombines TRBV2 with TRBJ1-6, with no clear D. From germline, CDR1 is SNHLY and CDR2 FYNNEI. V lost 4 bases to trimming and J lost 7 bases, with 8 bases between them. The CDR3 totals 13 residues. The CDR3 bases are TGTGCCAGCAGTGTGGGATGGAATTCACCCCTCCACTTT. This codes for CASSVGWNSPLHF.

V and J are TRBV30 and TRBJ1-2; 7 nucleotides line up with TRBD1. With 1 base clipped from V and 4 bases from J, the junction kept 12 bases outside the gene matches. Germline V gene lookup returns CDR1 GTSNPN and CDR2 SVGIG (reference sequence). The CDR3 runs 16 residues. For the CDR3, the DNA is TGTGCCTGGAGTGGAGCGCCCGACAACAGGGGCTATGGCTACACCTTC. This encodes CAWSGAPDNRGYGYTF.